This T cell receptor (beta chain) was retrieved from a study of shared clonotypes between healthy human individuals. The CDR3 totals 15 residues. The V gene end was trimmed by 2 bases and the J gene end by 5 bases; junction bases not matched to a gene: 3. Germline lookup yields CDR1 MDHEN and CDR2 SYDVKM. As for this clone: The antigen remains undetermined.

Deep-level settings were used for running the assay. Original handling: Junction-only sequences produced by ImmunoSEQ had no quality scores, so filtering differed. Sequenced by immunoSEQ multiplex PCR; TCRdb stores in-frame clones only, minus some. That table furnishes V, J and clone size, whereas the DNA furnished D and trimming. The data hold around 99,000 clones, with 60% to 70% observed a single time. Study-wide points: It was the few donors that limited the genetic and exposure-history diversity represented.

The rearrangement uses TRBV28 and TRBJ1-5; 10 positions agree with TRBD1. The sample taken for sequencing was memory CD8+ T cells sorted from blood. Subset here: CD45RO+ cells pooled with CCR7-negative TemRA cells. The sequence derives from a man aged 25-40 years in good health. Here the CDR3 reads CASSLDRGRDQPQHF. The CDR3 DNA follows: TGTGCCAGCAGTTTAGACAGGGGGCGCGATCAGCCCCAGCATTTT.